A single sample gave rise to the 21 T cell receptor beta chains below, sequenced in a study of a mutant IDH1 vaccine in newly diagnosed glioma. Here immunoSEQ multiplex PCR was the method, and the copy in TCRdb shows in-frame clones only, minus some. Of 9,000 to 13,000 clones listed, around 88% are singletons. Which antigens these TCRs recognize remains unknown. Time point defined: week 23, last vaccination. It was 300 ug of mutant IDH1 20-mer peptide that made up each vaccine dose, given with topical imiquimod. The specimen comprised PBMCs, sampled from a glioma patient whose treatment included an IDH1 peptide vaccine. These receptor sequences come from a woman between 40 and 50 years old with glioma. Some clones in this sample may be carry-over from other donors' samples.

The CDR3 reads CASSIPYRGKPQHF. CDR3 coding DNA: TGTGCCAGTAGTATACCTTACAGGGGAAAGCCCCAGCATTTT. The chain has TRBV19 and TRBJ1-5, with 7 nucleotides matching TRBD1. V shed 2 bases, J shed 8 bases, and the junction held 6 bases outside the gene matches. The CDR3 is 14 amino acids. Germline V lookup: CDR1 LNHDA, CDR2 SQIVND (reference sequence).

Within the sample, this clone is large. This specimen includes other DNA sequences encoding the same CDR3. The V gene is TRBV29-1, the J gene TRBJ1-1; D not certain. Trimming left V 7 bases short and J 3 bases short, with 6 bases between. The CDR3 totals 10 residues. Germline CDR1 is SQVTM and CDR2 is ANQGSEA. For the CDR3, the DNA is TGCAGCGCTGGGGACACTGAAGCTTTCTTT. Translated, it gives CSAGDTEAFF. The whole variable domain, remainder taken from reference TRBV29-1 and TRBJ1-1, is SAVISQKPSRDICQRGTSLTIQCQVDSQVTMMFWYRQQPGQSLTLIATANQGSEATYESGFVIDKFPISRPNLTFSTLTVSNMSPEDSSIYLCSAGDTEAFFGQGTRLTVV.

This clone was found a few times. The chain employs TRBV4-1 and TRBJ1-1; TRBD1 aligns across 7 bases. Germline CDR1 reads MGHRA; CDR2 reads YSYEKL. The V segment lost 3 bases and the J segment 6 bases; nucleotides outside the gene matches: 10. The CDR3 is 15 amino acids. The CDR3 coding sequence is TGCGCCAGCAGCCATGTATCACAGGGGTACCCTGAAGCTTTCTTT. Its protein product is CASSHVSQGYPEAFF.

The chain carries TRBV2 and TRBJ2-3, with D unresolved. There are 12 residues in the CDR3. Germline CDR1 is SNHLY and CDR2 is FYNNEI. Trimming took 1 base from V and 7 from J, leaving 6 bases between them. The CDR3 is CASSEEIYTQYF. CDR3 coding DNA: TGTGCCAGCAGTGAAGAGATCTATACGCAGTATTTT.

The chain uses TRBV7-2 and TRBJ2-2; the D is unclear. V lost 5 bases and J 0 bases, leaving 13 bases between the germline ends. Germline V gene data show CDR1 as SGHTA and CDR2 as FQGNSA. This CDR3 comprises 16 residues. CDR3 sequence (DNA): TGTGCCAGCAGCCGAGTACGGAGCGCGAACACCGGGGAGCTGTTTTTT. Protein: CASSRVRSANTGELFF. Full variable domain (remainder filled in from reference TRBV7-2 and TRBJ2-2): GAGVSQSPSNKVTEKGKDVELRCDPISGHTALYWYRQSLGQGLEFLIYFQGNSAPDKSGLPSDRFSAERTGGSVSTLTIQRTQQEDSAVYLCASSRVRSANTGELFFGEGSRLTVL.

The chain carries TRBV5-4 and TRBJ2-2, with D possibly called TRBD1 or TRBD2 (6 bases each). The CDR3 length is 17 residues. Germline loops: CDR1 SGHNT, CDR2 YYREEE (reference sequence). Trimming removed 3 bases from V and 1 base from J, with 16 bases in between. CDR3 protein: CASSSAGQGRNTGELFF. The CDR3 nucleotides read TGTGCCAGCAGCTCGGCGGGGCAGGGGCGGAACACCGGGGAGCTGTTTTTT.

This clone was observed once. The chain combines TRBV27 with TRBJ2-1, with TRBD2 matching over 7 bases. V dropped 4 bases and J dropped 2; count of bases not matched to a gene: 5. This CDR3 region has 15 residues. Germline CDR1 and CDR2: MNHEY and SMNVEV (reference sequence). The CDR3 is CASSWGGSAYNEQFF. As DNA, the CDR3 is TGTGCCAGCAGTTGGGGCGGGAGCGCCTACAATGAGCAGTTCTTC.

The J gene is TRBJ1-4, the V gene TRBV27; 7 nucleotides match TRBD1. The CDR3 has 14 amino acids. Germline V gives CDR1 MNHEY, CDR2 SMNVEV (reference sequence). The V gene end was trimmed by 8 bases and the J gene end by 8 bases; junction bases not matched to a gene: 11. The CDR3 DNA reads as TGTGCCAGCGGAAAGACAGGGTTAGGAGAAAAACTGTTTTTT. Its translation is CASGKTGLGEKLFF.

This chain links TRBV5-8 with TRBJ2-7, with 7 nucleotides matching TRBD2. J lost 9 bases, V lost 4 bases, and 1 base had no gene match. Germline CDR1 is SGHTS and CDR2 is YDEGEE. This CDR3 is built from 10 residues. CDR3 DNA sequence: TGTGCCAGCAGCCGGGAGGTGCAGTACTTC. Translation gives CASSREVQYF.

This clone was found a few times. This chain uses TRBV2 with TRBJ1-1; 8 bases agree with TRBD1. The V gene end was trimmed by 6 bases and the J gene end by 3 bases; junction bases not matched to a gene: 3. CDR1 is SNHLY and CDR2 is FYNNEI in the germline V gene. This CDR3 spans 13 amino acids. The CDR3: CASRATGDTEAFF. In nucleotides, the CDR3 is TGTGCCAGCAGGGCGACAGGGGACACTGAAGCTTTCTTT. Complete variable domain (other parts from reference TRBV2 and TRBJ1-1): EPEVTQTPSHQVTQMGQEVILRCVPISNHLYFYWYRQILGQKVEFLVSFYNNEISEKSEIFDDQFSVERPDGSNFTLKIRSTKLEDSAMYFCASRATGDTEAFFGQGTRLTVV.

The CDR3 spells CASSLWRASETQYF. The CDR3 nucleotides are TGTGCCAGCAGTCTCTGGCGGGCTTCAGAGACCCAGTACTTC. The chain uses TRBV7-2 and TRBJ2-5, with D possibly TRBD2 on 5 matching bases. V was trimmed by 6 bases and J by 4 bases, leaving 15 bases between them. This CDR3 has 14 amino acids. Germline CDR1 is SGHTA and CDR2 is FQGNSA.

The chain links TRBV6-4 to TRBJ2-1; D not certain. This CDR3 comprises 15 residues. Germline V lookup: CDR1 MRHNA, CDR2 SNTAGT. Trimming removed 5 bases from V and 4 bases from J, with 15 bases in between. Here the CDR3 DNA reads TGTGCCAGCAGTTCGGCGGTGGGAACTTACAATGAGCAGTTCTTC. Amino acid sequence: CASSSAVGTYNEQFF.

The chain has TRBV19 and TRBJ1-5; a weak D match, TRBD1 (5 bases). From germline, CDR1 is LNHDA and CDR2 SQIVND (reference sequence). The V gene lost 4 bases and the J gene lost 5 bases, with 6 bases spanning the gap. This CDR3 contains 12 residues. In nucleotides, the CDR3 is TGTGCCAGTAGTAGGGGGGATCAGCCCCAGCATTTT. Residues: CASSRGDQPQHF.

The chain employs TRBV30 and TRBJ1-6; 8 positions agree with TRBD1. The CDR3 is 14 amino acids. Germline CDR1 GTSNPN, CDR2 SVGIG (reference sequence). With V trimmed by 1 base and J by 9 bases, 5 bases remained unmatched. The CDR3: CAWSATGVRSPLHF. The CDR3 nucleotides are TGTGCCTGGAGTGCGACAGGGGTGCGTTCACCCCTCCACTTT.

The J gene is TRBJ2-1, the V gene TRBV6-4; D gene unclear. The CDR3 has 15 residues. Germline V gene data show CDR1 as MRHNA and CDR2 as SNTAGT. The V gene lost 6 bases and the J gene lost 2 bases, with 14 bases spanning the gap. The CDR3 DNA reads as TGTGCCAGCAGAGAACGTCCAAGCCCCTACAATGAGCAGTTCTTC. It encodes CASRERPSPYNEQFF.

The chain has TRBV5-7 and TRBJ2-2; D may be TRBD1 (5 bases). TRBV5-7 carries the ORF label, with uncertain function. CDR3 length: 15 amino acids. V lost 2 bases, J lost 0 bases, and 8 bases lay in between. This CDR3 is CASSLGRANTGELFF. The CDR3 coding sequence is TGTGCCAGCAGCTTAGGCAGGGCGAACACCGGGGAGCTGTTTTTT.

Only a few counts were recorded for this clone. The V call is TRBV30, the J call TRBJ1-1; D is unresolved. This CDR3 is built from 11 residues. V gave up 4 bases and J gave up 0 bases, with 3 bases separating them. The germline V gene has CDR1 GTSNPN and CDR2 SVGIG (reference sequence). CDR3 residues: CAWNMNTEAFF. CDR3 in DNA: TGTGCCTGGAACATGAACACTGAAGCTTTCTTT. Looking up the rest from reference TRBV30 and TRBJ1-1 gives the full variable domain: SQTIHQWPATLVQPVGSPLSLECTVEGTSNPNLYWYRQAAGRGLQLLFYSVGIGQISSEVPQNLSASRPQDRQFILSSKKLLLSDSGFYLCAWNMNTEAFFGQGTRLTVV.

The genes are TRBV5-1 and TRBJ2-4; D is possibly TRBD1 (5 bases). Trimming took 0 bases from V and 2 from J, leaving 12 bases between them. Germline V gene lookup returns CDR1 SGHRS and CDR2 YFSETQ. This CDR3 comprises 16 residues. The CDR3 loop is CASSLVAGNSKNIQYF. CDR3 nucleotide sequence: TGCGCCAGCAGCTTGGTGGCAGGGAACTCCAAAAACATTCAGTACTTC.

The DNA of the CDR3 is TGTGCCTGGAGCTCTCCCTACACTGAAGCTTTCTTT. It specifies CAWSSPYTEAFF. The rearrangement links TRBV30 to TRBJ1-1; D not certain. Germline V gives CDR1 GTSNPN, CDR2 SVGIG (reference sequence). Trimming shortened V by 3 bases and J by 3 bases, and 8 bases separated the two germline ends. This CDR3 is 12 amino acids long.

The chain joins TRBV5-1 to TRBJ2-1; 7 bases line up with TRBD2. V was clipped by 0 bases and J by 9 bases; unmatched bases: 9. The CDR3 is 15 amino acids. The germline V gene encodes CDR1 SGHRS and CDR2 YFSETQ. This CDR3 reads CASSLEASGLSEQFF. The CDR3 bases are TGCGCCAGCAGCTTGGAGGCTAGCGGCCTGAGTGAGCAGTTCTTC. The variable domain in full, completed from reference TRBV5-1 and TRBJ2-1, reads KAGVTQTPRYLIKTRGQQVTLSCSPISGHRSVSWYQQTPGQGLQFLFEYFSETQRNKGNFPGRFSGRQFSNSRSEMNVSTLELGDSALYLCASSLEASGLSEQFFGPGTRLTVL.

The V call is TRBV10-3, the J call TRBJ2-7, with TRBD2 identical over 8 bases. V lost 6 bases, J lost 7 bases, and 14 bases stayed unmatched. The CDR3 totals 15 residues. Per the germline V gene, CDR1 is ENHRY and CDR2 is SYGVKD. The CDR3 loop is CAIREQGSSGGEQYF. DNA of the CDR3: TGTGCCATCAGGGAACAGGGATCGTCGGGGGGGGAGCAGTACTTC.